This T cell receptor (beta chain) was retrieved from a study of CD8+ T cells in alopecia areata. Study information: It was oral tofacitinib, at 5 to 10 mg twice daily, that treated patients received. Overall study results and limits: It was observed that many expanded lesional clones persisted in scalp and blood during tofacitinib. Scalp clonality and expanded CD8+ clones among the top 100 showed significant decreases with tofacitinib.

CDR1 SQVTM and CDR2 ANQGSEA come from the germline V gene. The CDR3 covers 15 residues. Trimming at V came to 6 bases and at J to 4 bases, leaving 15 bases not matched to a gene. Stated treatment: oral pan-JAK inhibitor, 5-10 mg twice daily. A FACSAria was used to sort CD4+ and CD8+ T cells. These cells came from PBMCs. Sequencing relied on a cDNA template that was reverse transcribed from extracted RNA. Only in-frame clones appear in the TCRdb table, and some are missing; sequencing was by immunoSEQ multiplex PCR. Of 150,000 to 200,000 clones listed, 40% to 65% are singletons. This clone has only a few counts. No antigen is known for it.

This sample comprised CD8+ T cells sorted from blood, obtained between weeks 51 and 52, from a patient treated with tofacitinib. This receptor was identified in a human donor with alopecia areata. This sequence joins TRBV29-1 and TRBJ2-7, with 7 bases aligning to TRBD1. The CDR3 spells CSVKGGDRVGYEQYF. The CDR3 nucleotides are TGCAGCGTCAAAGGGGGCGACAGGGTTGGGTACGAGCAGTACTTC.